Below are 25 T cell receptor beta chains sequenced from a single sample in a study of CD8 T cells in ankylosing spondylitis. From the 5' RACE reads, TCRdb called clonotypes with MiXCR, one entry per CDR3 protein. The sample carries 200,000 or so distinct CDR3 sequences, 18% recorded once. Source material: blood, either unsorted or a sorted T cell fraction (not recorded which). Source of these receptors: a male donor between 5 and 29 years old with ankylosing spondylitis or in good health (not recorded which).

This clonotype has ten or more counts. The chain couples TRBV28 to TRBJ2-6; 7 bases match TRBD1. The V gene end was trimmed by 5 bases and the J gene end by 0 bases; junction bases not matched to a gene: 7. The CDR3 loop spans 17 amino acids. Germline V gene sequence: CDR1 MDHEN, CDR2 SYDVKM. For the CDR3, the DNA is TGTGCCAGCAGTCCTCTAGGGGGCGGCTCTGGGGCCAACGTCCTGACTTTC. Its translation is CASSPLGGGSGANVLTF.

This clonotype was seen many times. The chain combines TRBV12-3 or TRBV12-4 with TRBJ2-5; 7 bases map to TRBD1. CDR3 length: 15 residues. Trimming cost V 6 bases and J 3 bases; bases outside gene matches: 10. CDR3 region: CASRLQGQQKETQYF. CDR3 coding DNA: TGTGCCAGCAGACTACAGGGGCAACAAAAAGAGACCCAGTACTTC.

This clonotype was seen at least ten times. CDR3: CASSLGSANTEAFF. CDR3 bases: TGCGCCAGCAGCTTGGGTTCAGCGAACACTGAAGCTTTCTTT. V gene TRBV5-1 combines with J gene TRBJ1-1, with D unresolved. The CDR3 extends over 14 amino acids. Looked up from germline, CDR1 is SGHRS and CDR2 is YFSETQ. The V end was cut by 0 bases, the J end by 1 base, with 7 bases between.

In this sample, this clonotype turned up many times. The J gene is TRBJ2-2, the V gene TRBV12-3 or TRBV12-4; TRBD1 matches 11 bases. V was pared by 6 bases and J by 8 bases, with 2 bases of the junction left unmatched. The CDR3 has 13 residues. CDR3 nucleotide sequence: TGTGCCAGCAGATGGGACAGGGGGGGGGAGCTGTTTTTT. This encodes CASRWDRGGELFF.

The chain combines TRBV11-3 with TRBJ2-1, with 13 nucleotides matching TRBD2. V lost 8 bases to trimming and J lost 4 bases; unmatched junction nucleotides: 11. Germline-derived CDR1 and CDR2 are SGHNT and YENEEA. The CDR3 covers 17 residues. The CDR3 DNA reads TGTGCCAGCGCGACACTAGCGGGAGGGCCATGGTACAATGAGCAGTTCTTC. Translated, it gives CASATLAGGPWYNEQFF.

This chain joins TRBV10-1 and TRBJ1-4; TRBD1 might be the D (6 bases). Germline-derived CDR1 and CDR2 are WNHNN and SYGVQD (reference sequence). The CDR3 has 14 residues. V was cut by 4 bases and J by 7 bases, with 13 bases left in between. The CDR3 protein is CASSGGHVGEKLFF. In DNA, the CDR3 is TGCGCCAGCAGTGGGGGACACGTCGGTGAAAAACTGTTTTTT.

The rearrangement links TRBV4-2 to TRBJ1-1; a weak D match, TRBD1 (6 bases). V was clipped by 4 bases and J by 4 bases, with 16 bases between them. Germline V lookup: CDR1 LGHNA, CDR2 YNFKEQ. There are 15 residues in the CDR3. The CDR3: CASSRETGLITEAFF. CDR3 coding DNA: TGTGCCAGCAGCCGCGAAACAGGGTTGATCACTGAAGCTTTCTTT.

This clonotype showed up many times. The chain is built from TRBV7-6 and TRBJ2-3; 10 nucleotides agree with TRBD2. J was trimmed by 3 bases and V by 1 base; bases with no gene match: 4. The CDR3 loop spans 16 amino acids. Per germline, CDR1 SGHVS and CDR2 FNYEAQ. The CDR3 here is CASSLGAGGGTDTQYF. The CDR3 nucleotides are TGTGCCAGCAGCTTAGGAGCGGGAGGGGGGACAGATACGCAGTATTTT. Full variable domain (remainder filled in from reference TRBV7-6 and TRBJ2-3): GAGVSQSPRYKVTKRGQDVALRCDPISGHVSLYWYRQALGQGPEFLTYFNYEAQQDKSGLPNDRFSAERPEGSISTLTIQRTEQRDSAMYRCASSLGAGGGTDTQYFGPGTRLTVL.

This clonotype was counted many times. The gene calls are TRBV7-9 and TRBJ1-4; D uncertain. Trimming took 11 bases from V and 8 from J, leaving 18 bases between them. The CDR3 totals 13 residues. Germline V gives CDR1 SEHNR, CDR2 FQNEAQ (reference sequence). The CDR3 loop reads CAYSRGHREKLFF. Here the CDR3 DNA reads TGTGCCTACAGTCGAGGGCATCGCGAAAAACTGTTTTTT.

This clonotype was detected ten times or more. J is TRBJ2-5 and V is TRBV11-3; D call uncertain. From germline, CDR1 is SGHNT and CDR2 YENEEA. This CDR3 spans 15 amino acids. The V gene lost 0 bases and the J gene lost 3 bases, with 11 bases spanning the gap. The CDR3 DNA follows: TGTGCCAGCAGCTTAGAATCGCGTGTCAAAGAGACCCAGTACTTC. This translates into CASSLESRVKETQYF.

There are many counts of this clonotype. The chain employs TRBV5-1 and TRBJ2-5; D is possibly TRBD2 (5 bases). V lost 0 bases, J lost 0 bases, and 15 bases lay in between. The CDR3 sequence is 17 residues long. Germline V gene sequence: CDR1 SGHRS, CDR2 YFSETQ. CDR3 protein: CASSLAQSGSYQETQYF. In DNA form, the CDR3 reads TGCGCCAGCAGCTTGGCCCAGAGCGGATCGTACCAAGAGACCCAGTACTTC.

In its sample, this clonotype was seen many times. The V call is TRBV15, the J call TRBJ1-5, with 9 bases fitting TRBD1. J was trimmed by 4 bases and V by 5 bases; bases with no gene match: 9. This CDR3 has 16 amino acids. The germline CDR1 and CDR2 sequences are LNHNV and YYDKDF (reference sequence). CDR3 sequence (DNA): TGTGCCACCAGCTATACAGGGGGCGCGAGGAATCAGCCCCAGCATTTT. Translating it yields CATSYTGGARNQPQHF.

This CDR3 is CASSPRLAGGYEQFF. The CDR3 region has the DNA TGCGCCAGCAGCCCGAGACTAGCGGGAGGTTATGAGCAGTTCTTC. V usage is TRBV4-3 and J usage is TRBJ2-1; 13 bases fit TRBD2. Germline trimming cut 4 bases from V and 8 bases from J; bases unmatched to any gene: 5. Germline CDR1 reads LGHNA; CDR2 reads YSLEER. This CDR3 spans 15 amino acids.

This clonotype was recorded many times. V usage is TRBV20-1 and J usage is TRBJ2-1; D might be TRBD2 (5 bases). Deletions cut 5 bases from V and 4 bases from J, with 15 bases between. This CDR3 is built from 14 residues. Germline V CDR1 and CDR2: DFQATT, SNEGSKA (reference sequence). In DNA form, the CDR3 reads TGCAGTGCTTATAGCGAGACGAATTACAATGAGCAGTTCTTC. It is translated as CSAYSETNYNEQFF.

This clonotype was detected many times. The chain combines TRBV7-3 with TRBJ2-1; D is unresolved. Between the trimmed V and J ends, which lost 0 bases and 2 bases, there was a span of 2 bases. There are 13 residues in the CDR3. Germline V CDR1 and CDR2: SGHTA, FQGTGA. The CDR3 loop reads CASSLTPYNEQFF. CDR3 nucleotides: TGTGCCAGCAGCTTAACTCCCTACAATGAGCAGTTCTTC.

This clonotype was seen more than once but under ten times. The V call is TRBV18, the J call TRBJ1-1, with D perhaps matching TRBD1 (5 bases). CDR1 and CDR2 (germline): KGHSH, LQKENI. This CDR3 is built from 13 residues. The V gene lost 1 base and the J gene lost 10 bases, with 13 bases spanning the gap. CDR3 protein: CASSPQQGWLAFF. DNA for the CDR3: TGTGCCAGCTCACCACAGCAGGGATGGCTAGCTTTCTTT.

This clonotype was counted ten times or more. The chain has TRBV5-1 and TRBJ2-7; perhaps TRBD2 as D (7 bases). Germline-derived CDR1 and CDR2 are SGHRS and YFSETQ. The CDR3 consists of 15 residues. The germline V and J ends were trimmed by 4 bases and 7 bases, with 21 bases remaining between them. The CDR3 nucleotides read TGCGCCAGCAGCGGGGGGGCAGCGGCCGGAGGAGAGCAGTACTTC. This encodes CASSGGAAAGGEQYF.

This clonotype was counted many times. The rearrangement links TRBV30 to TRBJ2-1, with D uncertain. The V and J ends lost 5 bases and 3 bases respectively, with 14 bases between them. Germline CDR1 and CDR2: GTSNPN and SVGIG (reference sequence). This CDR3 contains 14 residues. The DNA for the CDR3 is TGTGCCTGGGCGCAGACCGCGATCTACAATGAGCAGTTCTTC. This translates into CAWAQTAIYNEQFF.

This clonotype was counted ten times or more. The V gene is TRBV5-6, the J gene TRBJ1-4; 7 positions match TRBD1. With V trimmed by 4 bases and J by 6 bases, 12 bases remained unmatched. The germline CDR1 and CDR2 sequences are SGHDT and YYEEEE. The CDR3 contains 16 residues. CDR3 bases: TGTGCCAGCAGCGGACGACGACAGGGTCTAGATGAAAAACTGTTTTTT. This gives the protein CASSGRRQGLDEKLFF.

There are many counts of this clonotype. The chain links TRBV10-3 to TRBJ1-5; a possible D gene is TRBD1 (6 bases). CDR3 size: 16 residues. Germline V gene sequence: CDR1 ENHRY, CDR2 SYGVKD. V dropped 0 bases and J dropped 7 bases, with 16 bases sitting between them. The DNA for the CDR3 is TGTGCCATCAGTGAGTCGAATTGGGCAGGGGAGCAGCCCCAGCATTTT. This gives the protein CAISESNWAGEQPQHF.

This clonotype was seen just once. The chain uses TRBV19 and TRBJ1-1; TRBD1 agrees at 7 bases. This CDR3 is 14 amino acids long. The germline V gene has CDR1 LNHDA and CDR2 SQIVND (reference sequence). With V trimmed by 9 bases and J by 0 bases, 7 bases remained unmatched. The CDR3 region has the DNA TGTGCCAGCCGGGACAGTTCGATGAACACTGAAGCTTTCTTT. Translated, it gives CASRDSSMNTEAFF. Combining the CDR3 with reference TRBV19 and TRBJ1-1 gives the whole variable domain DGGITQSPKYLFRKEGQNVTLSCEQNLNHDAMYWYRQDPGQGLRLIYYSQIVNDFQKGDIAEGYSVSREKKESFPLTVTSAQKNPTAFYLCASRDSSMNTEAFFGQGTRLTVV.

The chain has TRBV29-1 and TRBJ2-3; D tentatively reads TRBD1 or TRBD2 (5 bases each). V lost 7 bases to trimming and J lost 2 bases, with 7 bases between them. The CDR3 extends over 11 amino acids. CDR1 is SQVTM and CDR2 is ANQGSEA in the germline V gene. This CDR3 reads CSGGPTDTQYF. The CDR3 DNA sequence: TGCAGCGGGGGACCCACAGATACGCAGTATTTT.

V usage is TRBV7-6 and J usage is TRBJ2-3; unclear D gene. The CDR3 has 13 amino acids. Per germline, CDR1 SGHVS and CDR2 FNYEAQ. Between the trimmed V and J ends, which lost 0 bases and 3 bases, there was a span of 4 bases. Here the CDR3 DNA reads TGTGCCAGCAGCTTAGCAGAAACAGATACGCAGTATTTT. Protein sequence: CASSLAETDTQYF.

This clonotype was observed many times. For the CDR3, the DNA is TGTGCCAGCACCCCCGAATCTGGTTGGGCCAACGTCCTGACTTTC. Residues: CASTPESGWANVLTF. The chain has TRBV12-3 or TRBV12-4 and TRBJ2-6; D not resolved. With 7 bases removed from V and 5 bases from J, the gap between germline ends came to 15 bases. The CDR3 is made up of 15 amino acids.

This clonotype showed up many times. The CDR3 region is CATSRSRGTHYEQYF. In nucleotides, the CDR3 is TGTGCCACCAGCAGATCGCGGGGGACACACTACGAGCAGTACTTC. This chain joins TRBV15 and TRBJ2-7, with D possibly TRBD2 on 7 matching bases. The CDR3 has 15 amino acids. The germline CDR1 and CDR2 sequences are LNHNV and YYDKDF (reference sequence). Trimming took off 2 bases at V and 3 bases at J, with 14 bases between the two ends.